This T cell receptor (beta chain) was recovered during a study of tumour-infiltrating T cells in Burkitt lymphoma. Study-level background: Productive clonality predicted overall and progression-free survival.

Trimming took off 3 bases at V and 5 bases at J, with 4 bases between the two ends. CDR1 is DFQATT, CDR2 SNEGSKA, per germline (reference sequence). This CDR3 has 10 amino acids. In this sample, this clone turned up a few times. Sequencing used immunoSEQ multiplex PCR; TCRdb keeps in-frame clones, though not all of them. The sample contains 15,000 or so clones, 30% of which appear only once. The gene calls are TRBV20-1 and TRBJ1-1; D is unresolved. The sequence was obtained from a human donor with diffuse large B-cell lymphoma. Sequencing was performed on tumor tissue. The CDR3 sequence is CSARGTEAFF. The CDR3 coding sequence is TGCAGTGCTAGGGGGACTGAAGCTTTCTTT.